The clone carrying this T cell receptor beta chain was counted between two and nine times. CDR3 length: 13 residues. V was shortened by 10 bases and J by 4 bases, with 17 bases between the two germline ends. Germline V CDR1 and CDR2: SEHNR, FQNEAQ (reference sequence). A single record per CDR3 protein comes from TCRdb applying MiXCR to the 5' RACE reads. The sample records under 250,000 distinct CDR3 sequences, less than 9.5% being singletons. The sample comes from a study of CD8 T cells in ankylosing spondylitis. The sequence came from a female donor with ankylosing spondylitis or in good health (not recorded which). Sequencing used blood, either unsorted or a sorted T cell fraction (not recorded which). The rearrangement uses TRBV7-9 and TRBJ2-7; D remains ambiguous. CDR3 DNA: TGTGCCATCGCCGGGCCGGCTGAATACGAGCAGTACTTC. Residues: CAIAGPAEYEQYF.